This TCR beta chain emerged from a study of blood T cell repertoires in COVID-19. Study context: The United States, Italy and Spain supplied acute and convalescent COVID-19 samples. T cells, B-cell-depleted T cells, or PBMCs supplied cDNA or gDNA.

Original handling: For nucleated cells, counts were estimated from reference gene primer amplification. Libraries were prepared by immunoSEQ multiplex PCR; TCRdb keeps only in-frame clonotypes and omits some of them. V and J calls and clone size are as listed in that table; D and trimming were resolved from the DNA. The data hold about 98,000 clones, with around nine tenths observed a single time. This CDR3 spans 13 amino acids. Trimming took off 5 bases at V and 1 base at J, with 9 bases between the two ends. Germline V lookup: CDR1 GTSNPN, CDR2 SVGIG (reference sequence). The gene calls are TRBV30 and TRBJ2-1; D assignment may be TRBD1 or TRBD2 (6 bases each). This receptor was identified in a man aged 45 to 65 with acute or convalescent COVID-19. Sequenced sample: peripheral blood. The CDR3 region is CAWGGTSYNEQFF. The CDR3 nucleotides read TGTGCCTGGGGAGGGACATCCTACAATGAGCAGTTCTTC.